Detailed here is one T cell receptor (beta chain). This clonotype was seen a few times. Its binding antigen is unknown. Base qualities were left out, and no much larger clone turns up one base away. The library was made by RACE. These reads were obtained on a NextSeq 500. During library preparation, unique molecular identifiers were attached to individual cDNA molecules so that TCRs could be counted in a quantitative, reproducible way. For every blood RNA sample, sequencing covered both the TCR alpha and TCR beta chains. Per the source publication's procedure: A median of about 100,000 TCRs per sample was observed, with a range of about 23,224 to 690,600. V, J and CDR3 annotation of the TCR reads was carried out using the Decombinator software suite. For the PS versus PT1 abundance plots, all samples were subsampled to the same number of TCRs (28,000). Expanded TCRs were defined as absent before sensitization and observed at least eight times at the 2-week time point. TCRdb took the public reads, trimmed them with fastp at Q25, ran MiXCR for clone calling and kept in-frame beta chains. Every entry covers one CDR3 protein and lists the most common genes and DNA from its rows. The authors' filters were not applied to this entry. This sample gives roughly 180,000 distinct CDR3 sequences in total; approximately 20% of them show up just once. About 6.7% of the sample lies in the top ten.

The time point tag for this specimen amounts to: patch test 1, 2 weeks after DPC sensitization. This specimen's treatment or condition label, per the study, means: therapeutic diphenylcyclopropenone sensitization with weekly scalp DPC. At each patch-test visit, blood was drawn before the patch test was applied. To be eligible, patients had to be aged 18 to 70, diagnosed with alopecia and judged suitable for DPC therapy, while pregnant patients were excluded. Total RNA was extracted from unfractionated whole blood collected in Tempus Blood RNA tubes. This sample was taken from a study of human T cells and chemical hapten exposure (dated by TCRdb to the early 2020s). For context, the study as a whole: For sensitization, 2% DPC in acetone was applied to a 2 cm by 2 cm area of upper inner arm skin. Throughout the study period of around 25 weeks, patients also received therapeutic DPC doses to the scalp every week. For TCR sequencing, blood came from about 29 alopecia patients at anywhere from one to four time points (pre-sensitization, 2, 6 and 24 weeks). Patch testing on the upper back used Finn chambers containing 0.01% DPC, with scoring done after 6 days according to International Contact Dermatitis Research Group standards. Most of the patients in the cohort were female, and the cohort covered alopecia areata with under or over 50% scalp involvement, alopecia totalis and alopecia universalis. Blood samples were taken from patients before sensitization (week 0) and at 2, 6 and about 24 weeks after DPC sensitization. This study followed changes in the peripheral blood TCR repertoire in vivo during primary and secondary sensitization of alopecia patients to the hapten diphenylcyclopropenone (DPC). Libraries were combined into a pool for sequencing, and differences in TCR yield between samples came mainly from small differences in library volumes within the pool.

General conclusions and limits of the study: The number of PT1 expanded TCRs positively correlated with patch test score, significant at thresholds 8, 16 and 32 but not 4. The number of TCRs above 1 in 1000 frequency did not change with DPC sensitization; there was no evidence of global repertoire structure alterations. Because all patients had alopecia, a presumed autoimmune disease, the immune response of the patients might differ from that of healthy individuals. Significantly more large CDR3 similarity clusters were formed by expanded TCRs than by pre-sensitization or healthy control sets, consistent with antigen-driven responses. After repeated subsampling, the strength of the expansion versus patch-test correlation and the threshold at which it became significant changed.

Taken from the germline V gene, the CDR1 and CDR2 loops are ENHRY and SYGVKD. The CDR3 measures 17 amino acids from cysteine to phenylalanine. Only the CDR3 DNA stays, 51 bases, in frame from base 1. The V end loses 2 bases and the J end loses 0 bases, and a stretch of 11 bases separates them. The sample consisted of whole blood, taken in connection with sensitization to the hapten diphenylcyclopropenone (DPC). Here the chain combines TRBV10-3 and TRBJ1-6; the D gene is not confidently resolved. The sequence came from a woman in her forties or fifties with alopecia areata. Some clones in this sample may be carry-over from other donors' samples. The CDR3 loop reads CAISENDLSSYNSPLHF. The DNA reads as follows: TGTGCCATCAGTGAGAATGACCTGAGCTCCTATAATTCACCCCTCCACTTT.